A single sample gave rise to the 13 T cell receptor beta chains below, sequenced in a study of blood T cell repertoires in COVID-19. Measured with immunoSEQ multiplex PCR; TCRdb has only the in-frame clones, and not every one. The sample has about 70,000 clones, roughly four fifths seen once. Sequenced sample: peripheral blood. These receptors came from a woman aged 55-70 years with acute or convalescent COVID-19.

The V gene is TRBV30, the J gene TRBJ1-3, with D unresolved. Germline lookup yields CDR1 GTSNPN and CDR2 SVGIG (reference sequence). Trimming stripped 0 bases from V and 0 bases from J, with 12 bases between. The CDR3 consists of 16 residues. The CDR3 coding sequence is TGTGCCTGGAGTGTACCGGGTATGGTCTCTGGAAACACCATATATTTT. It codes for CAWSVPGMVSGNTIYF.

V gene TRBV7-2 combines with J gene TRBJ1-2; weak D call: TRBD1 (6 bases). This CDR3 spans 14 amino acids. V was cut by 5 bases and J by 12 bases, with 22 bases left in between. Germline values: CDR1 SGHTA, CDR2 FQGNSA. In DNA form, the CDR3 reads TGTGCCAGCAGCCCAACTTCCTCGACAGGCCTGAACACCTTC. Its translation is CASSPTSSTGLNTF.

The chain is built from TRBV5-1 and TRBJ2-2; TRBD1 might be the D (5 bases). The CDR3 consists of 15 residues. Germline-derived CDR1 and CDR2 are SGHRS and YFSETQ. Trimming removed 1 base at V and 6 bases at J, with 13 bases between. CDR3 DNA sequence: TGCGCCAGCAGCTTGCAGGGAAGTGGAGCCGGGGAGCTGTTTTTT. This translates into CASSLQGSGAGELFF.

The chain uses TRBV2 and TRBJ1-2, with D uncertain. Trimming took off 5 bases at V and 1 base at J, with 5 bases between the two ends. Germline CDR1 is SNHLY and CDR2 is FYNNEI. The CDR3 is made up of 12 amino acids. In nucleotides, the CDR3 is TGTGCCAGCAGTCGAGTTAACTATGGCTACACCTTC. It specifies CASSRVNYGYTF.

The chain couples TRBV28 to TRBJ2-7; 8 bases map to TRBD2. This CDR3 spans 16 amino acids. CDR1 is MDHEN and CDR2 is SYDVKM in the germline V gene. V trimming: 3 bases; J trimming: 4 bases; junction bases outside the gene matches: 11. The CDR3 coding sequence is TGTGCCAGCAGTTTCAGAGATGGCGGGGGGTGGTACGAGCAGTACTTC. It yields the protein CASSFRDGGGWYEQYF.

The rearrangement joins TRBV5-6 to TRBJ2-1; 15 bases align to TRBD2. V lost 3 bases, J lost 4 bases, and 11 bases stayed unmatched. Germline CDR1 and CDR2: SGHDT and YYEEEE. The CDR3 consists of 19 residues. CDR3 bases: TGTGCCAGCAGCTCAGCTACCGGGACTAGCGGGAGGAGGTACAATGAGCAGTTCTTC. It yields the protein CASSSATGTSGRRYNEQFF.

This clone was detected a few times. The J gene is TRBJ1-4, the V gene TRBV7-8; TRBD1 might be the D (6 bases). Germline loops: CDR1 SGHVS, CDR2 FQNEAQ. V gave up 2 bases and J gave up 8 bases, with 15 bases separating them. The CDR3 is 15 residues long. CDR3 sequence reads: CASSLLSGGGEKLFF. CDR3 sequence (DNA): TGTGCCAGCAGCTTACTTTCTGGGGGCGGCGAAAAACTGTTTTTT.

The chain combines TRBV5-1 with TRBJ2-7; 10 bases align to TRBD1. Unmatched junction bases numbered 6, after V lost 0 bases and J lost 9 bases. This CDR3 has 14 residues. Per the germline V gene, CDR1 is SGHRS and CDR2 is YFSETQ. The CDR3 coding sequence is TGCGCCAGCAGCTTGGGAGACAGGGGGCCGGGGCAGTACTTC. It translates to CASSLGDRGPGQYF.

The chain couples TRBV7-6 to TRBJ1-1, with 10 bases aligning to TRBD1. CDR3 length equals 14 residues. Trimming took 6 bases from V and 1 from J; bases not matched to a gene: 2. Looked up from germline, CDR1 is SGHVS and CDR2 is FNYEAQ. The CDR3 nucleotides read TGTGCCAGCAGGGGGACAGGGGAGAACACTGAAGCTTTCTTT. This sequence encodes CASRGTGENTEAFF.

The CDR3 nucleotides read TGTGCCACCGTGGGTTGGGGGGAATCCACTGAAGCTTTCTTT. It encodes CATVGWGESTEAFF. The V and J genes are TRBV28 and TRBJ1-1, with a weak D call TRBD1 (5 bases). The germline V gene encodes CDR1 MDHEN and CDR2 SYDVKM. With 10 bases removed from V and 4 bases from J, the gap between germline ends came to 19 bases. This CDR3 is 14 amino acids long.

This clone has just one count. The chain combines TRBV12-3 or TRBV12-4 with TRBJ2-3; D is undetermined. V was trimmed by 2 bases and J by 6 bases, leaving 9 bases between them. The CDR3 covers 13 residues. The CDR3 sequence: CASSLPPADTQYF. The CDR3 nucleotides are TGTGCCAGCAGTTTACCCCCTGCGGATACGCAGTATTTT.

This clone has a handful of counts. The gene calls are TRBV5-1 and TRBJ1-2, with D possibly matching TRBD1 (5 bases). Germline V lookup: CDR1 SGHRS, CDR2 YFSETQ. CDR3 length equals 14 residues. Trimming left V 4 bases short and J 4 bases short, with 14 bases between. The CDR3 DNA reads TGCGCCAGCAGCCCGGGGGTCCAGCCCTATGGCTACACCTTC. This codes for CASSPGVQPYGYTF.

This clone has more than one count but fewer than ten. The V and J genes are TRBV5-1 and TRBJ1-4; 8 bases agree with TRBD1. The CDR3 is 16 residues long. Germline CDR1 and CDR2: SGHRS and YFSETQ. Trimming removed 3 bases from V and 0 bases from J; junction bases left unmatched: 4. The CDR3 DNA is TGCGCCAGCAGCTCCGGGACAGGTTCAACTAATGAAAAACTGTTTTTT. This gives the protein CASSSGTGSTNEKLFF.